Below, 8 T cell receptor beta chains from the same sample are listed, as sequenced in a study of T cells in women clearing cervical HPV infection. Method: immunoSEQ multiplex PCR; TCRdb's copy keeps in-frame clones and lacks some. The listing contains 9,500 to 15,000 clones. Sequenced input: blood buffy coat. The origin of the receptors is a woman aged 18 to 69 with a cervical HPV16 infection that either progressed to CIN3+ or cleared (not recorded which).

Details on this clone: Read data end 3 residues before the CDR3 end; the end is taken from the germline J gene. The chain uses TRBV2 and TRBJ2-6; possible D gene TRBD2, 5 bases. V lost 6 bases to trimming and J lost 3 bases, with 18 bases between them. Germline loops: CDR1 SNHLY, CDR2 FYNNEI. The CDR3 runs 17 residues. Here the CDR3 reads CASSVPAGRYGANVLTF. CDR3 bases read: TGTGCCAGCAGCGTCCCTGCGGGTCGGTATGGGGCCAACGTC.

As concerns this clone: Sequencing ends 3 residues short of the CDR3 end; the germline J gene provides the rest. The chain uses TRBV19 and TRBJ1-6; no clear D gene. The CDR3 spans 13 residues. CDR1 and CDR2 from the germline V gene are LNHDA and SQIVND (reference sequence). CDR3 in amino acids: CASSIIQPSPLHF. CDR3 DNA (partial): TGTGCCAGTAGTATTATACAGCCTTCGCCC.

Note on this clone: The read terminates 3 residues before the CDR3 end, so the remaining end is supplied by the germline J gene. This chain uses TRBV5-1 with TRBJ1-5, with D unresolved. There are 15 residues in the CDR3. CDR1 and CDR2 from the germline V gene are SGHRS and YFSETQ. V lost 0 bases and J 0 bases, leaving 7 bases between the germline ends. CDR3: CASSLEGLSNQPQHF. The sequenced part of the CDR3 DNA is TGCGCCAGCAGCTTGGAGGGCCTTAGCAATCAGCCC.

Note on this clone: The read ends 3 residues early relative to the CDR3; the germline J gene fills the gap. V gene TRBV2 combines with J gene TRBJ2-2; 8 bases line up with TRBD2. Germline V gene lookup returns CDR1 SNHLY and CDR2 FYNNEI. V shed 2 bases, J shed 6 bases, and the junction held 5 bases outside the gene matches. The CDR3 runs 15 residues. The CDR3 loop is CASSEQSGGAGELFF. The sequenced CDR3 bases are TGTGCCAGCAGTGAACAAAGCGGGGGAGCCGGGGAG.

Points on this clone: The CDR3 end lies 3 residues beyond the end of the read and is filled in from the germline J gene. V usage is TRBV5-6 and J usage is TRBJ1-5; D gene uncertain. Looked up from germline, CDR1 is SGHDT and CDR2 is YYEEEE. This CDR3 is 12 amino acids long. The V end was cut by 2 bases, the J end by 5 bases, with 5 bases between. The CDR3 is CASSFSDQPQHF. The sequenced CDR3 bases are TGTGCCAGCAGCTTTTCTGATCAGCCC.

A word on this clone: From the germline J gene comes the end of the CDR3, since the read stops 3 residues before it. The chain recombines TRBV5-1 with TRBJ2-1; 8 bases are shared with TRBD1. In germline, CDR1 is SGHRS, CDR2 YFSETQ. The ends lost 6 bases at V and 3 bases at J; junction bases unmatched: 8. This CDR3 has 15 amino acids. CDR3 sequence: CASNLAGTGYNEQFF. CDR3 DNA (partial): TGCGCCAGCAACCTGGCCGGGACAGGCTACAATGAG.

On this clone: The CDR3 is cut off 3 residues early in the read; its end comes from the germline J gene. The V call is TRBV30, the J call TRBJ1-1; 8 positions agree with TRBD1. Germline V gene lookup returns CDR1 GTSNPN and CDR2 SVGIG (reference sequence). The CDR3 runs 13 residues. The J segment lost 4 bases and the V segment lost 5 bases, leaving 6 bases of the junction unmatched. Here the CDR3 reads CAWGGQVSTEAFF. The sequenced CDR3 bases are TGTGCCTGGGGGGGACAGGTCTCCACTGAA.

With respect to this clone: The read comes to an end 3 residues before the CDR3 does, leaving the germline J gene to fill in the end. This chain uses TRBV5-5 with TRBJ2-5; 9 nucleotides match TRBD2. Germline CDR1 reads SGHKS; CDR2 reads YYEKEE (reference sequence). With V trimmed by 6 bases and J by 4 bases, 10 bases remained unmatched. The CDR3 has 15 residues. The CDR3 protein is CASIRAGGPRETQYF. The DNA read from the CDR3 is TGTGCCAGCATTAGGGCGGGGGGGCCACGAGAGACC.